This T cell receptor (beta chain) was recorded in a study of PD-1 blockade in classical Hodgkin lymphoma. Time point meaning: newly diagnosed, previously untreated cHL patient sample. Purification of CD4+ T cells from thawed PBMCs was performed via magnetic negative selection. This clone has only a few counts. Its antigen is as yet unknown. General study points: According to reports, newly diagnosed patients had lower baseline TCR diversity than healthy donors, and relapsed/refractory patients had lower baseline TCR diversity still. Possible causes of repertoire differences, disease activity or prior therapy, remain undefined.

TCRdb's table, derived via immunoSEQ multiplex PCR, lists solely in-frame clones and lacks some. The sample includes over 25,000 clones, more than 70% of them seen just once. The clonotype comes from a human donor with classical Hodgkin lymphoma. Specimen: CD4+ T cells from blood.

The CDR3 coding sequence is TGCAGCGTTGCGAGACAGGCCGCCTACGAGCAGTACTTC. Its protein product is CSVARQAAYEQYF. The chain links TRBV29-1 to TRBJ2-7; possible D gene TRBD1, 6 bases. The V end was cut by 4 bases, the J end by 2 bases, with 12 bases between. This CDR3 comprises 13 residues. Germline CDR1 is SQVTM and CDR2 is ANQGSEA.